The 9 T cell receptor beta chains listed next were all sequenced from one sample in a study of blood T cell dynamics during melanoma immunotherapy. Some clones are missing from TCRdb's copy, which holds only in-frame ones; the method was immunoSEQ multiplex PCR. The table records around 850 clones, less than 75% of them present only once. As to time point: week 3, after first cycle of checkpoint inhibitor. The material was central memory CD8+ T cells from blood, obtained from a patient treated with checkpoint blockade. The receptors were sampled from a human donor with melanoma.

The V call is TRBV6-9, the J call TRBJ1-2; D remains ambiguous. The V end was cut by 2 bases, the J end by 2 bases, with 9 bases between. The CDR3 covers 14 residues. The germline V gene encodes CDR1 MNHGY and CDR2 SVAAGI. For the CDR3, the DNA is TGTGCCAGCAGTTATCGAGGGCAGAACTATGGCTACACCTTC. It specifies CASSYRGQNYGYTF.

The chain couples TRBV7-9 to TRBJ2-7, with a tentative D call TRBD2 (6 bases). The CDR3 is made up of 13 amino acids. Between the trimmed V and J ends, which lost 7 bases and 2 bases, there was a span of 12 bases. Germline CDR1 and CDR2: SEHNR and FQNEAQ (reference sequence). CDR3 amino acids: CASTRDGTYEQYF. Written as DNA, the CDR3 is TGTGCCAGCACGCGGGACGGAACCTACGAGCAGTACTTC.

This clone was seen a handful of times. This chain joins TRBV6-4 and TRBJ1-2; no firm D call. Germline assignment: CDR1 MRHNA and CDR2 SNTAGT. The V and J ends lost 0 bases and 7 bases respectively, with 12 bases between them. The CDR3 length is 14 residues. The CDR3 sequence: CASSDSASASGYTF. The CDR3 nucleotides are TGTGCCAGCAGTGACTCCGCCAGTGCCTCTGGCTACACCTTC.

The chain is built from TRBV4-1 and TRBJ1-1, with a weak D call TRBD1 (6 bases). The V end was cut by 5 bases, the J end by 4 bases, with 17 bases between. CDR1 and CDR2 (germline): MGHRA, YSYEKL. CDR3 size: 15 residues. CDR3 sequence: CASSARGGSGTEAFF. CDR3 DNA: TGCGCCAGCAGCGCCCGAGGGGGTAGTGGCACTGAAGCTTTCTTT.

Comments on this clone: The sample carries other DNA sequences with the same CDR3. This sequence joins TRBV9 and TRBJ2-2; D might be TRBD2 (5 bases). The CDR3 has 12 amino acids. In germline, CDR1 is SGDLS, CDR2 YYNGEE. Trimming removed 3 bases from V and 8 bases from J, with 8 bases in between. This chain's CDR3 is CASSGRRGELFF. The CDR3 DNA reads as TGTGCCAGCAGCGGTCGGAGGGGGGAGCTGTTTTTT.

This clone was counted a single time. J is TRBJ1-6 and V is TRBV28; 9 positions match TRBD1. Germline CDR1 is MDHEN and CDR2 is SYDVKM. After removal of 6 bases from V and 3 bases from J, the junction contained 9 bases not matched to a gene. The CDR3 is 17 amino acids. As DNA, the CDR3 is TGTGCCAGCAGCCCCCCGGGACAGGGTCACTATAATTCACCCCTCCACTTT. Translated: CASSPPGQGHYNSPLHF.

V and J are TRBV5-8 and TRBJ2-7, with D maybe TRBD2 (6 bases). The germline V and J ends were trimmed by 1 base and 5 bases, with 13 bases remaining between them. Germline CDR1 is SGHTS and CDR2 is YDEGEE. The length of the CDR3 is 14 residues. The CDR3 here is CASSLRRDPNEQYF. CDR3 DNA sequence: TGTGCCAGCAGCTTGCGGCGGGACCCCAACGAGCAGTACTTC.

The chain joins TRBV9 to TRBJ2-2; 7 bases agree with TRBD2. V trimming: 4 bases; J trimming: 0 bases; junction bases outside the gene matches: 9. The germline V gene has CDR1 SGDLS and CDR2 YYNGEE. The CDR3 extends over 17 amino acids. CDR3 sequence reads: CASSRTEAGTNTGELFF. For the CDR3, the DNA is TGTGCCAGCAGCCGAACCGAAGCGGGGACGAACACCGGGGAGCTGTTTTTT.

The gene calls are TRBV28 and TRBJ2-2, with D hard to call. Germline V gives CDR1 MDHEN, CDR2 SYDVKM. The CDR3 has 12 amino acids. Trimming cost V 6 bases and J 7 bases, with 9 bases left between them. CDR3 region: CASSLTHGELFF. DNA for the CDR3: TGTGCCAGCAGCCTCACGCACGGGGAGCTGTTTTTT.